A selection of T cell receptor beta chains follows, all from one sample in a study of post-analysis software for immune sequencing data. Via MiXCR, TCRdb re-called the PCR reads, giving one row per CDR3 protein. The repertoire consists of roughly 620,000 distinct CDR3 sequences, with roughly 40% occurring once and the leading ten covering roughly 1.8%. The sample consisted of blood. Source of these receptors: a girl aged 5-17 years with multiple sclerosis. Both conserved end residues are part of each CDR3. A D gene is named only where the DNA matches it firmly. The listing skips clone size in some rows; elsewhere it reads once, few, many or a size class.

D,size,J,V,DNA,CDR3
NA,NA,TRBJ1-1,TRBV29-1,TGCAGCGTTGGAGGGCCTGAAGCTTTCTTT,CSVGGPEAFF
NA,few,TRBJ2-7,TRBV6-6,TGTGCCAGCAGTCCTCCGGGACAAACTTCCTACGAGCAGTACTTC,CASSPPGQTSYEQYF
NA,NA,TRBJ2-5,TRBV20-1,TGCAGTGCTAGAGTCCTACAAGAGACCCAGTACTTC,CSARVLQETQYF
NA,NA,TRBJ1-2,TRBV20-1,TGCAGTGCTAGTCTTTGGGGGGATAACTATGGCTACACCTTC,CSASLWGDNYGYTF
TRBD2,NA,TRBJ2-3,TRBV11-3,TGTGCCAGCAGACGTTTTAGCGGGAGTGTATTCGCAGATACGCAGTATTTT,CASRRFSGSVFADTQYF
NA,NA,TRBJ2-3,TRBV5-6,TGTGCCAGCAGCTTGCTTGCTTGGGGAGATACGCAGTATTTT,CASSLLAWGDTQYF
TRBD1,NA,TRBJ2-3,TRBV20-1,TGCAGTGTAAGGGACAGGAGCACAGATACGCGGTATTTT,CSVRDRSTDTRYF
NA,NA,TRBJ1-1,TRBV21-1,TGTGCCAGCGACAGGGGGCACACTGAAGCTTTCTTT,CASDRGHTEAFF
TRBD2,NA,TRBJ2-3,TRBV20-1,TGCAGTGCTATCCGGACTAGCGGGGGGGCAGATACGCAGTATTTT,CSAIRTSGGADTQYF
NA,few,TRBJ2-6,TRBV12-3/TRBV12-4,TGTGCCAGCATCCCCTCTGGGGCCAACGTCCTGACTTTC,CASIPSGANVLTF
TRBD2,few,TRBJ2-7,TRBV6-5,TGTGCCAGCAGTTACAAGCCGGGACTAGCCTCAAACTCCTACGAGCAGTACTTC,CASSYKPGLASNSYEQYF
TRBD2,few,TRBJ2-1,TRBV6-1,TGTGCCAACAGTGATAAAAGGACTAGGTCCTGGAGCAATGATGAGCAGTTCTTC,CANSDKRTRSWSNDEQFF
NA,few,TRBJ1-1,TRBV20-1,TGCAGTGCCGAGACAGCCTACTTTATGAACACTGAAGCTTTCTTT,CSAETAYFMNTEAFF
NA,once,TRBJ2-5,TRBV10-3,TGTGCCATCAGTGCGGCGACAGCTACTGCAAGGGAGACCCAGTACTTC,CAISAATATARETQYF
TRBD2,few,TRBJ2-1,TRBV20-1,TGCAGTGCTAGAGATCCCGGGGGACTAGCGGATGAGCAGTTCTTC,CSARDPGGLADEQFF
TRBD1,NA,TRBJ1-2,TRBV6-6,TGTGCCAGCAGTTCAGGGGGCGCTAGCTATGGCTACACCTTC,CASSSGGASYGYTF
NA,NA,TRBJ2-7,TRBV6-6,TGTGCCAGCAGCTCAGGGTATGTGCAGTACTTC,CASSSGYVQYF
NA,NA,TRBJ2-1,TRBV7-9,TGTGCCAGCAGCTTTCCAGCGGCCGACAATGAGCAGTTCTTC,CASSFPAADNEQFF
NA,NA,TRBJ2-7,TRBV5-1,TGCGCCGGCAGGAGGTCAGGTTCCGAGGAGCAGTACTTC,CAGRRSGSEEQYF
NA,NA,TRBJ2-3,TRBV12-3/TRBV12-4,TGTGCCAGTTCTAGACAGACAGCCGATACGCAGTATTTT,CASSRQTADTQYF
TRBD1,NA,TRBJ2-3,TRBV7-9,TGTGCCAGCAGCTCGGGCCCGACAGGGGTTTACACAGATACGCAGTATTTT,CASSSGPTGVYTDTQYF
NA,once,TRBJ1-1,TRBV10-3,TGTGCCATCAGTGAGTCGACAACGAACACTGAAGCTTTCTTT,CAISESTTNTEAFF
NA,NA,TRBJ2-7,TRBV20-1,TGCAGTGCTAGCCCTACCTACGAGCAGTACTTC,CSASPTYEQYF
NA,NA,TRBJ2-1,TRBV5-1,TGCGCCAGCAGCTTGGAGGGGGGCTTGGGAAATGAGCAGTTCTTC,CASSLEGGLGNEQFF
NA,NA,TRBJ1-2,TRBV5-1,TGCGCCAGCAGCTTCGCAGGCAACTATGGCTACACCTTC,CASSFAGNYGYTF
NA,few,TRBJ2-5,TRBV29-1,TGCAGCGTCGAAGAGTGGCAAGAGACCCAGTACTTC,CSVEEWQETQYF
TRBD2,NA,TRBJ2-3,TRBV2,TGTGCCAGCAGTGAGGAGCGGGGGGTTGGAGATACGCAGTATTTT,CASSEERGVGDTQYF
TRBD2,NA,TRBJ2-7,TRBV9,TGTGCCAGCAGCCCCGTCGGGGGGATTCACTCCTACGAGCAGTACTTC,CASSPVGGIHSYEQYF
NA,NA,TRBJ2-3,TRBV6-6,TGTGCCAGCTTAAGGTCTAGCACAGATACGCAGTATTTT,CASLRSSTDTQYF
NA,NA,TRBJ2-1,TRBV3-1,TGTGCCAGCAGCCAAGATAGCGCAGCTCCTGAGCAGTTCTTC,CASSQDSAAPEQFF
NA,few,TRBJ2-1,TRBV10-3,TGTGCCATCCGGGACCCTCAGCGGAGCTCCTACAATGAGCAGTTCTTC,CAIRDPQRSSYNEQFF